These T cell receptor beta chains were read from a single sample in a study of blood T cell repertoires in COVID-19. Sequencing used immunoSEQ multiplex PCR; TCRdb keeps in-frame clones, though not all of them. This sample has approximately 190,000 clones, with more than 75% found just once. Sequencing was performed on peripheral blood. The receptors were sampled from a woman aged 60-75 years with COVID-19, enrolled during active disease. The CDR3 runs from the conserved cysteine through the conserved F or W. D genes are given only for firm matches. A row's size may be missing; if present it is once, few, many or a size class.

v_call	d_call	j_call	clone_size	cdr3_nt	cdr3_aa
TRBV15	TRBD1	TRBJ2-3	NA	TGTGCCACCAGCAGATACACCGGACAGGATAGGAGGACGCAGTATTTT	CATSRYTGQDRRTQYF
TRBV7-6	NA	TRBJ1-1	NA	TGTGCCAGCCGCACTCTACCAGGGGCGCGGAACACTGAAGCTTTCTTT	CASRTLPGARNTEAFF
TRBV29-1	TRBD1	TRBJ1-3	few	TGCAGCGTTCGGACAGGGAGCGGAAACACCATATATTTT	CSVRTGSGNTIYF
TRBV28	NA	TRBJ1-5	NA	TGTGCCACTTACCGGGAGAGCAATCAGCCCCAGCATTTT	CATYRESNQPQHF
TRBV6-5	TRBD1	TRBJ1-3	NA	TGTGCCAGCAGTTACGGAGCAGGGGGGCCTGGAAACACCATATATTTT	CASSYGAGGPGNTIYF
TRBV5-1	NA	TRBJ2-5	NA	TGCGCCAGCAGCCCGAGGGCAGGATTATCGGAGACCCAGTACTTC	CASSPRAGLSETQYF
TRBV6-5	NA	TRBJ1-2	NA	TGTGCCAGCAGTACGGTAAACTATGGCTACACCTTC	CASSTVNYGYTF
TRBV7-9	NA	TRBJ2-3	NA	TGTGCCAGCAGCCCAGCAGATACGCAGTATTTT	CASSPADTQYF
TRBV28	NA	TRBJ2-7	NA	TGTGCCAGCAGTTTAGGCCCAGGGCTCTCCTACGAGCAGTACTTC	CASSLGPGLSYEQYF
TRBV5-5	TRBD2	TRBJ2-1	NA	TGTGCCAGCAGCTTGGAACTAGCGAGCAATGAGCAGTTCTTC	CASSLELASNEQFF
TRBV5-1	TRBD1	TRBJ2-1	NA	TGCGCCAGCAGCTCGCCGGGACAGTCGGTGGATGAGCAGTTCTTC	CASSSPGQSVDEQFF
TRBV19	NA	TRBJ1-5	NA	TGTGCCAGTAGTTCCCCCCGGGACACAGGACAGCCCCAGCATTTT	CASSSPRDTGQPQHF
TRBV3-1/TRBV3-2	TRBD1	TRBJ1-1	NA	TGTGCCAGCAGCCAAGATCTAGGGGGCGCAAGGAACACTGAAGCTTTCTTT	CASSQDLGGARNTEAFF
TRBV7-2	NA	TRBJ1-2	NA	TGTGCCAGCAGCTTAGCTCGGTACTATGGCTACACCTTC	CASSLARYYGYTF
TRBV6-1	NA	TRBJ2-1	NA	TGTGCCAGCAGTGCCCCCCCCGCTGACAGGCCGGGGCAGTTCTTC	CASSAPPADRPGQFF
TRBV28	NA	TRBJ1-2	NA	TGTGCCAGCAAAGCTCCGGGACACGCCTTTGGGGGCTACACCTTC	CASKAPGHAFGGYTF
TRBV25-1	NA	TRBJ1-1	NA	TGTGCCAGTGGAGAAAGGGCGGGGACCACTGAAGCTTTCTTT	CASGERAGTTEAFF
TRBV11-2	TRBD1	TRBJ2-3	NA	TGTGCCAGCAGCACGGGACAGGGCCCTACTAGCACAGATACGCAGTATTTT	CASSTGQGPTSTDTQYF
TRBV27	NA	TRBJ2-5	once	TGTGCCAGCGCCAGGGGCGCTCGGGGGGAAGAGACCCAGTACTTC	CASARGARGEETQYF
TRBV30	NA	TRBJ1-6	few	TGTGCCTGGACCGGGGGTAGTAATTCACCCCTCCACTTT	CAWTGGSNSPLHF
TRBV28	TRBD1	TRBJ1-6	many	TGTGCCAGCAGTGTAGGGGGCGTGAATTCACCCCTCCACTTT	CASSVGGVNSPLHF
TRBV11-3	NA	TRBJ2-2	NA	TGTGCCAGCAGCTTAAGGGGGAAACCGGGACGGAACACCGGGGAGCTGTTTTTT	CASSLRGKPGRNTGELFF
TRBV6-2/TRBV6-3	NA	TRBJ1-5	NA	TGTGCCAGCAGTAACTCAGGGGTCGGCAATCAGCCCCAGCATTTT	CASSNSGVGNQPQHF
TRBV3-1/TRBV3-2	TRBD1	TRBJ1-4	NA	TGTGCCACCGGACAGGGGATCACTAATGAAAAACTGTTTTTT	CATGQGITNEKLFF
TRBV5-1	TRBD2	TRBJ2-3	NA	TGCGCCAGCTGCCTGGGCGGGAGTCAAATAGATACGCAGTATTTT	CASCLGGSQIDTQYF
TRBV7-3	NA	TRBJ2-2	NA	TGTGCCAGCAGCCTCCTTACAGGGTTAAACACCGGGGAGCTGTTTTTT	CASSLLTGLNTGELFF
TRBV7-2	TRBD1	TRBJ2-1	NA	TGTGCCAGCAGCTTACCACAGGGGAGCGAGCAGTTCTTC	CASSLPQGSEQFF
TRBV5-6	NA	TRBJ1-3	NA	TGTGCCAGCAGCGATCTTATGAGAGGTAGCTCTGGAAACACCATATATTTT	CASSDLMRGSSGNTIYF
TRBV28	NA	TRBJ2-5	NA	TGTGCCGCCCAGGGGCAGGGTGTGGGGGAGACCCAGTACTTC	CAAQGQGVGETQYF
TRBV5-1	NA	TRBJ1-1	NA	TGCGCCAGCAGCTTCCGGGAGGGAGGCACTGAAGCTTTCTTT	CASSFREGGTEAFF
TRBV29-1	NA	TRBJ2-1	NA	TGCAGCGTTGACCCCAGCTACAATGAGCAGTTCTTC	CSVDPSYNEQFF
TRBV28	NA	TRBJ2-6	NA	TGTGCCAGCAGTTATCAGGGCACAAGCTCTGGGGCCAACGTCCTGACTTTC	CASSYQGTSSGANVLTF
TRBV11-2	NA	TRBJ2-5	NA	TGTGCCAGCAGCTTAAGCTGGGGAAGAGGGGAGACCCAGTACTTC	CASSLSWGRGETQYF
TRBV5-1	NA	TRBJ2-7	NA	TGCGCCAGCGGGTTGAATAGCGGAGACGAGCAGTACTTC	CASGLNSGDEQYF
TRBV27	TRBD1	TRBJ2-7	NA	TGTGCCAGCAGTTTCGTGCCGAGACAGGGGGTTGGAGAGCAGTACTTC	CASSFVPRQGVGEQYF
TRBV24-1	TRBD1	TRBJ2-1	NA	TGTGCCACCAGTGATCTCGGACAGGGCACTAGAAATGAGCAGTTCTTC	CATSDLGQGTRNEQFF
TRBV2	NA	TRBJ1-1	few	TGTGCCAGCAGTGAACAGGGGATGGGTGAAGCTTTCTTT	CASSEQGMGEAFF
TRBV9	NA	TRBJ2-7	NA	TGTGCCAGCAGCGTAGACACAGCGGTCGCTGCTGGGGAGCAGTACTTC	CASSVDTAVAAGEQYF
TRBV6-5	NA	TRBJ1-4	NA	TGTGCCAGCAGAACTCACAGGGATAATGAAAAACTGTTTTTT	CASRTHRDNEKLFF
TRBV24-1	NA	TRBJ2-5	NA	TGTGCCACATCCGCGGAGGGCGGCCAAGAGACCCAGTACTTC	CATSAEGGQETQYF
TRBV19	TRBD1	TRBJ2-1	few	TGTGCCAGTAGTCTTAGACAGGGCGATGAGCAGTTCTTC	CASSLRQGDEQFF